This T cell receptor (beta chain) was documented in a study of control samples from healthy donors and cancer patients. In germline, CDR1 is SGHNT, CDR2 YENEEA. This CDR3 spans 15 amino acids. V gave up 5 bases and J gave up 8 bases; unmatched junction bases: 8. Profiling relied on immunoSEQ multiplex PCR, and the TCRdb table lists in-frame clones only, not all of them. Here the sample spans approximately 120,000 clones, less than 95% being singletons. The origin of this receptor is a human donor in good health. The donor label of this sample is uncertain. Material: blood. V usage is TRBV11-3 and J usage is TRBJ2-1, with 11 bases matching TRBD2. Here the CDR3 reads CASSPGLAGSDEQFF. In nucleotides, the CDR3 is TGTGCCAGCAGCCCAGGACTAGCGGGTAGCGATGAGCAGTTCTTC.